One and the same sample provided the 7 T cell receptor beta chains below, sequenced in a study of human T cells and chemical hapten exposure. Described time point: pre-sensitization, week 0. Treatment indicated: therapeutic diphenylcyclopropenone sensitization with weekly scalp DPC. TCRdb used MiXCR to reprocess the RACE reads, holding one entry per CDR3 protein. Of tens of thousands of distinct CDR3 sequences listed, around 7% were seen once; the top ten hold roughly 1.7%. Source: whole blood, taken in connection with sensitization to the hapten diphenylcyclopropenone (DPC). The receptors shown here come from a woman aged 25-40 years with alopecia areata. Some clones in this sample may be carry-over from other donors' samples.

This clonotype was recorded at least ten times. The chain links TRBV7-9 to TRBJ1-1, with 7 nucleotides matching TRBD1. The CDR3 has 15 amino acids. CDR1 is SEHNR, CDR2 FQNEAQ, per germline (reference sequence). V lost 3 bases, J lost 1 base, and 5 bases stayed unmatched. The CDR3 here is CASSFGWTGNTEAFF. The CDR3 nucleotides read TGTGCCAGCAGCTTTGGATGGACAGGGAACACTGAAGCTTTCTTT.

This clonotype has ten or more counts. The chain uses TRBV20-1 and TRBJ2-3; perhaps TRBD2 as D (5 bases). The CDR3 has 12 residues. The V end lost 6 bases, the J end lost 4 bases, and 11 bases lay between the germline ends. Germline CDR1 DFQATT, CDR2 SNEGSKA (reference sequence). CDR3 sequence (DNA): TGCAGTGCCAACGAGCGGTCAGATACGCAGTATTTT. Amino acids: CSANERSDTQYF.

Regarding this clonotype: This could be a read error, since a much larger clone is one nucleotide away. The V gene is TRBV6-5, the J gene TRBJ1-1; possibly TRBD1 for D (6 bases). CDR3 length: 12 amino acids. Germline values: CDR1 MNHEY, CDR2 SVGAGI. The CDR3 DNA sequence: TGTGCCAGCAGTCCGGGGGACACTGAAGATTTCTTT. Its protein product is CASSPGDTEDFF.

This clonotype was recorded many times. The chain carries TRBV11-1 and TRBJ2-3; 8 nucleotides align to TRBD2. The CDR3 loop spans 16 amino acids. Germline V lookup: CDR1 SGHAT, CDR2 FQDESV (reference sequence). Trimming took 4 bases from V and 2 from J; bases not matched to a gene: 8. The CDR3 loop is CASSSISGASTDTQYF. In nucleotides, the CDR3 is TGTGCCAGCAGCTCAATTAGCGGGGCCTCCACAGATACGCAGTATTTT.

Ten or more counts support this clonotype. The chain joins TRBV7-9 to TRBJ2-6; 7 positions agree with TRBD2. V dropped 3 bases and J dropped 2; count of bases not matched to a gene: 7. The germline V gene has CDR1 SEHNR and CDR2 FQNEAQ (reference sequence). The CDR3 sequence is 17 residues long. The CDR3 is CASSFGLEATGANVLTF. As DNA, the CDR3 is TGTGCCAGCAGCTTCGGACTAGAAGCTACTGGGGCCAACGTCCTGACTTTC.

This clonotype was found many times. The chain joins TRBV20-1 to TRBJ2-7, with TRBD1 as a possible D gene (6 bases). Germline V gene data show CDR1 as DFQATT and CDR2 as SNEGSKA (reference sequence). The germline V and J ends were trimmed by 5 bases and 2 bases, with 13 bases remaining between them. There are 13 residues in the CDR3. The CDR3 DNA reads TGCAGTGCTCCAGGGGCATCCCCCTACGAGCAGTACTTC. It translates to CSAPGASPYEQYF.

This clonotype was counted at least ten times. The V call is TRBV20-1, the J call TRBJ1-2; maybe TRBD1 (6 bases). Germline V gene lookup returns CDR1 DFQATT and CDR2 SNEGSKA (reference sequence). CDR3 length equals 16 residues. Trimming cost V 3 bases and J 4 bases, with 21 bases left between them. The CDR3 spells CSARSLSGGGGYGYTF. Written as DNA, the CDR3 is TGCAGTGCTAGGTCCCTTAGTGGGGGGGGCGGCTATGGCTACACCTTC.